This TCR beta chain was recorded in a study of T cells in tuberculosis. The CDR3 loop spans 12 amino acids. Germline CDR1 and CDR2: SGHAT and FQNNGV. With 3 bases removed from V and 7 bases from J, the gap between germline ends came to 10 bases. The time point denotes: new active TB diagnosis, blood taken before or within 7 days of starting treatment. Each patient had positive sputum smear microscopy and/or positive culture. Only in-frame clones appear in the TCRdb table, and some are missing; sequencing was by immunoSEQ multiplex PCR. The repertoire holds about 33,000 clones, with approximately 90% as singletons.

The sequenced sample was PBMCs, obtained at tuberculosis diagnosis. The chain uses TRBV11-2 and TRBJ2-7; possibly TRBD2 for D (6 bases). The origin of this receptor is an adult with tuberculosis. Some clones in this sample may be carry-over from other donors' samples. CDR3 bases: TGTGCCAGCAGCTTGGCGGGGTGGGAGCAGTACTTC. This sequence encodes CASSLAGWEQYF.